This T cell receptor (beta chain) was sequenced for a study of cytomegalovirus exposure and HLA in healthy donors. Study-wide context: The same platform was used for the 100 to 150 validation repertoires and the approximately 670 first-cohort repertoires, a later analysis reported.

Germline CDR1 and CDR2: MNHEY and SMNVEV (reference sequence). The CDR3 runs to 16 residues. Trimming cost V 1 base and J 5 bases, with 15 bases left between them. The data were produced by immunoSEQ multiplex PCR, yet TCRdb's version contains in-frame clones alone and is incomplete. The sample yields about 67,000 clones, around 95% seen once. The source of this sequence is a woman aged 18-29 years in good health and CMV-seronegative. This chain uses TRBV27 with TRBJ2-1, with D possibly being TRBD1 (5 bases). The sequenced sample consisted of PBMCs. The CDR3 DNA is TGTGCCAGCAGTTTATTTCGGCAGGGTAATGACAATGAGCAGTTCTTC. This translates into CASSLFRQGNDNEQFF.